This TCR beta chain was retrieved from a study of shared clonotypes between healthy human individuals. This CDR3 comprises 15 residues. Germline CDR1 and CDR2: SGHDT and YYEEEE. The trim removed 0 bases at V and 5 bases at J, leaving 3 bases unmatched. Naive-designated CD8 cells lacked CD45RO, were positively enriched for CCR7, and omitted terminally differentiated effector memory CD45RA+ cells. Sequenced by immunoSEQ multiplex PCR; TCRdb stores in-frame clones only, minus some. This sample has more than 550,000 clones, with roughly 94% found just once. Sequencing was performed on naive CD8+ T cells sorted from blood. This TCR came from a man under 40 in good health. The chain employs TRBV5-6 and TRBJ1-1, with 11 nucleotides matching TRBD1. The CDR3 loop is CASSLVGTGGTEAFF. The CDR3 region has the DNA TGTGCCAGCAGCTTGGTCGGGACAGGGGGGACTGAAGCTTTCTTT.